This TCR beta chain was recorded in a study of post-analysis software for immune sequencing data. As for the study in general: Clinical courses comprised relapsing-remitting, secondary progressive and progressive-relapsing multiple sclerosis.

Germline V gives CDR1 SQVTM, CDR2 ANQGSEA. The CDR3 totals 14 residues. V shed 3 bases, J shed 5 bases, and the junction held 9 bases outside the gene matches. General study points: TRBV segments more frequent in patients than in controls numbered five and included TRBV5-6, TRBV5-1 and TRBV20-1. When compared against controls, multiple sclerosis patients showed significantly lower normalized Chao1 diversity.

Unique molecular identifiers were present in the TCR beta cDNA libraries. T cells numbering roughly 1 to 10 million yielded 450,000 to 500,000 cDNA molecules. TCRdb re-derived calls from the PCR reads in MiXCR, one entry per CDR3 protein. Of roughly 400,000 distinct CDR3 sequences listed, about 39% are singletons. Remarks on this clonotype: What it recognizes is unknown.

This sequence originates from a girl aged 2 to 9 with multiple sclerosis. The chain recombines TRBV29-1 with TRBJ2-7; 8 bases match TRBD2. Sequenced material: blood. CDR3 sequence reads: CSVDADAGGNEQYF. DNA of the CDR3: TGCAGCGTTGATGCAGACGCGGGAGGAAACGAGCAGTACTTC.